This T cell receptor beta chain stems from a study of CD8 T cells in Susac syndrome. Study conclusions and caveats: The TCR sequencing and HLA analysis in the study involved a relatively small number of individuals, as the study acknowledged.

As concerns this clonotype: Its cognate antigen is unknown.

Sequencing of TCR beta was undertaken in CD8+ and CD4+ T cells derived from blood. After extraction with the RNeasy kit, about 0.45 to 1 ug of the RNA was reverse transcribed using random hexamers. Coverage of TCR beta CDR3 amplification by immunoSEQ multiplex PCR extended to 54 Vbeta and 13 Jbeta. One entry per CDR3 protein results from TCRdb running MiXCR on the immunoSEQ multiplex PCR reads. The table records about 140,000 distinct CDR3 sequences, approximately 96% of them present only once. The clonotype comes from a human donor with multiple sclerosis. Specimen: CD4+ T cells from PBMCs.

The CDR3 loop is CSAERGSNEQFF. The CDR3 coding sequence is TGCAGCGCCGAAAGGGGTTCAAATGAGCAGTTCTTC. The chain couples TRBV29-1 to TRBJ2-1, with D perhaps TRBD1 (5 bases). The germline V and J ends were trimmed by 7 bases and 7 bases, with 14 bases remaining between them. The CDR3 spans 12 residues. CDR1 and CDR2 (germline): SQVTM, ANQGSEA.